This T cell receptor (beta chain) was observed in a study of graft-versus-host responses after intestinal transplantation. For the study at large: As for transplant type, recipients had multivisceral, liver-intestinal, or isolated intestinal grafts.

Trimming at V came to 3 bases and at J to 3 bases, leaving 5 bases not matched to a gene. The CDR3 is made up of 15 amino acids. The germline V gene encodes CDR1 MNHEY and CDR2 SMNVEV (reference sequence). This table comes from immunoSEQ multiplex PCR, and its TCRdb copy is limited to in-frame clones, with some not included. The data contain around 39,000 clones, approximately 89% of them singletons. Study results and caveats: Declines in HvG clones occurring early post-transplant were associated with peak circulating GvH clone levels.

A word on this clone: Its specificity is unknown.

The sequences come from PBMCs, collected 267 days after transplant. The J gene is TRBJ2-7, the V gene TRBV27, with 10 bases fitting TRBD2. The TCR was taken from a human patient who received an intestinal transplant, so some T cells may come from the graft donor. The CDR3 sequence: CASSFGASGGYEQYF. The DNA of the CDR3 is TGTGCCAGCAGTTTTGGGGCTAGCGGGGGCTACGAGCAGTACTTC.